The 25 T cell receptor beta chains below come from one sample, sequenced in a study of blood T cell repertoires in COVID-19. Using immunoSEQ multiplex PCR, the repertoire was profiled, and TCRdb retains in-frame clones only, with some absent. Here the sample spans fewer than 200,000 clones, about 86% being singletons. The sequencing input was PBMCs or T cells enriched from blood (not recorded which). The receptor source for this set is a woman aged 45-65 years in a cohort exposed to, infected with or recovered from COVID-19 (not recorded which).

Here the CDR3 reads CASSEMVGGGITDTQYF. The CDR3 DNA is TGTGCCAGCAGTGAAATGGTCGGGGGGGGAATCACAGATACGCAGTATTTT. The J gene is TRBJ2-3, the V gene TRBV6-1, with 8 positions matching TRBD2. The CDR3 runs to 17 residues. Losses at the gene ends were 2 bases for V and 2 bases for J; bases not matched to a gene: 9. Germline CDR1 is MNHNS and CDR2 is SASEGT.

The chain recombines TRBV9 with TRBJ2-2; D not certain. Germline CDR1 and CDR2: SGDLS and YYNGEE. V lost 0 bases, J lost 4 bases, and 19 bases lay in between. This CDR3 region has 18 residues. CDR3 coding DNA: TGTGCCAGCAGCGTAGTGATTGCCAACGTCAAAGCCACCGGGGAGCTGTTTTTT. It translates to CASSVVIANVKATGELFF. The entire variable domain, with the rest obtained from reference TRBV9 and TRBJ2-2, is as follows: DSGVTQTPKHLITATGQRVTLRCSPRSGDLSVYWYQQSLDQGLQFLIQYYNGEERAKGNILERFSAQQFPDLHSELNLSSLELGDSALYFCASSVVIANVKATGELFFGEGSRLTVL.

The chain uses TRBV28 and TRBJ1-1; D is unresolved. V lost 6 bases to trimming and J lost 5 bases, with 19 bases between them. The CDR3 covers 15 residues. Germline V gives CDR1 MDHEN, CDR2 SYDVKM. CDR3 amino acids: CASSRSQRGKTEAFF. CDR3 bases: TGTGCCAGCAGCCGATCACAGCGGGGAAAAACTGAAGCTTTCTTT.

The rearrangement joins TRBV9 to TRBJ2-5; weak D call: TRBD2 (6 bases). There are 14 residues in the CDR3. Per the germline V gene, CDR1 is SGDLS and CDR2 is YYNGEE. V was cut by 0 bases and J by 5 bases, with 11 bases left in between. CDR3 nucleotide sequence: TGTGCCAGCAGCGTAGGTGGGGGGTGGGAGACCCAGTACTTC. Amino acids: CASSVGGGWETQYF.

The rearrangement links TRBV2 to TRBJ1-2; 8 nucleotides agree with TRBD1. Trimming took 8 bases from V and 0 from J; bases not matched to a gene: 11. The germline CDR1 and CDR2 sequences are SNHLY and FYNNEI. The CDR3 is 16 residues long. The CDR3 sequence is CASLDRALPANYGYTF. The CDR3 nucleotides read TGTGCCAGCTTGGACAGGGCCCTGCCAGCTAACTATGGCTACACCTTC.

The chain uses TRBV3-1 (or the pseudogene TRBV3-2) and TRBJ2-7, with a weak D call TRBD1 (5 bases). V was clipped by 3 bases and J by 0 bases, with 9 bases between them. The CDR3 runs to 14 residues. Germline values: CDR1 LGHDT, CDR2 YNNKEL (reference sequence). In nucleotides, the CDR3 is TGTGCCAGCAGCCATCAGGGAAGCTCCTACGAGCAGTACTTC. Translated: CASSHQGSSYEQYF.

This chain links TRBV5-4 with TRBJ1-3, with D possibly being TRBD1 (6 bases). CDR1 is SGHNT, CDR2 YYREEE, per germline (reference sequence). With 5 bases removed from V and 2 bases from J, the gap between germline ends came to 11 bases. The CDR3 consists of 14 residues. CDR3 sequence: CASSLGAPGNTIYF. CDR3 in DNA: TGTGCCAGCAGTCTGGGGGCGCCTGGAAACACCATATATTTT.

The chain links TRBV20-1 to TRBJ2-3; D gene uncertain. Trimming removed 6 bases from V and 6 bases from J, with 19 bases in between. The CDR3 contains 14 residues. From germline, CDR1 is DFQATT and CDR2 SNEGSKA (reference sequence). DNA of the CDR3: TGCAGTGCCAGTCGCCGGAGCTACGCGGATACGCAGTATTTT. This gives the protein CSASRRSYADTQYF.

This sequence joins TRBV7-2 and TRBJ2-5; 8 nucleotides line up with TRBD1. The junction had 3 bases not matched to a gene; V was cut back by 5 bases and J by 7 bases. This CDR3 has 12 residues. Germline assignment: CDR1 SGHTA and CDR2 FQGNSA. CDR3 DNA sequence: TGTGCCAGCAGCCAGGGGGCAGGGACCCAGTACTTC. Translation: CASSQGAGTQYF.

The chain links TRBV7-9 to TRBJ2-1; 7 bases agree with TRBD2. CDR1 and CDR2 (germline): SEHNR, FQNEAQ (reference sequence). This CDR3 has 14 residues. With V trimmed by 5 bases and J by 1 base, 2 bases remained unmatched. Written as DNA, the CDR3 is TGTGCCAGCAGCGGCGGGGGTTCCTACAATGAGCAGTTCTTC. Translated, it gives CASSGGGSYNEQFF. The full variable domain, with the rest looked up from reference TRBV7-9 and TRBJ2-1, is DTGVSQNPRHKITKRGQNVTFRCDPISEHNRLYWYRQTLGQGPEFLTYFQNEAQLEKSRLLSDRFSAERPKGSFSTLEIQRTEQGDSAMYLCASSGGGSYNEQFFGPGTRLTVL.

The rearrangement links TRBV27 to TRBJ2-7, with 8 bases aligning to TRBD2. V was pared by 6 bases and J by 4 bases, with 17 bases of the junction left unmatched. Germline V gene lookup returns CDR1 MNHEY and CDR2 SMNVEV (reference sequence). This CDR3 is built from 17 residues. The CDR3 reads CASSRGGGGGIRYEQYF. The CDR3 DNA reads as TGTGCCAGCAGCCGCGGCGGGGGCGGGGGGATTAGATACGAGCAGTACTTC.

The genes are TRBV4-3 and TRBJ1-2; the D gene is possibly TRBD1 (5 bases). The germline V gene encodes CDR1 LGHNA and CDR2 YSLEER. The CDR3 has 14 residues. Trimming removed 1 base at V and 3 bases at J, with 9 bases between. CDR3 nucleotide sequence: TGCGCCAGCAGCCAAGCAGTCAGGGACTATGGCTACACCTTC. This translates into CASSQAVRDYGYTF.

In DNA, the CDR3 is TGTGCCAGCGTACAGGGGGAGGGCCTAGGCAATGAGCAGTTCTTC. Its protein is CASVQGEGLGNEQFF. This chain connects TRBV6-1 to TRBJ2-1, with D maybe TRBD1 (8 bases). Germline V gene lookup returns CDR1 MNHNS and CDR2 SASEGT. This CDR3 has 15 residues. V lost 8 bases and J lost 6, with 20 bases in between.

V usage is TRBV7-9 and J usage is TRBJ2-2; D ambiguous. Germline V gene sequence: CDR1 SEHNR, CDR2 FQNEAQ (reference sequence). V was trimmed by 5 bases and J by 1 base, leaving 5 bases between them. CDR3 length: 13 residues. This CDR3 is CASSQKNTGELFF. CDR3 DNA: TGTGCCAGCAGCCAAAAGAACACCGGGGAGCTGTTTTTT.

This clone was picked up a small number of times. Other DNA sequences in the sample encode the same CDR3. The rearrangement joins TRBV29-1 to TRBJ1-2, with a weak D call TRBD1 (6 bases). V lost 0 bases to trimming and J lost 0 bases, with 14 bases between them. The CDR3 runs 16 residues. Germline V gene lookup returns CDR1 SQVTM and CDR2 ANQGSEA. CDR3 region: CSVEDRGRGTNYGYTF. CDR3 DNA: TGCAGCGTTGAAGATCGCGGCAGGGGAACTAACTATGGCTACACCTTC.

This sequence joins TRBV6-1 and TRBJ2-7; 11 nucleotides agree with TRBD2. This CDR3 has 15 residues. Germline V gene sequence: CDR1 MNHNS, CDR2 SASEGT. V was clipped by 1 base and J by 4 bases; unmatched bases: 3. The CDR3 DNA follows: TGTGCCAGCAGTGAAGGACTAGCGGGAATGTACGAGCAGTACTTC. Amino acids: CASSEGLAGMYEQYF.

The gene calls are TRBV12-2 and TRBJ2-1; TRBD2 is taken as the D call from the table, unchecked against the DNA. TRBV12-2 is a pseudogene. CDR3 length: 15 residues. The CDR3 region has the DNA TGTGCAAGTCGCTTCCCTCTGGCGGGAGCGCATGAGCAGTTCTTC. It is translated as CASRFPLAGAHEQFF.

The CDR3, as DNA: TGTGCCAGCAGCCCGGCACGGGACAGGGACGAGCAGTACTTC. Protein product: CASSPARDRDEQYF. The gene calls are TRBV11-3 and TRBJ2-7, with 9 bases aligning to TRBD1. The CDR3 is 14 residues long. Per the germline V gene, CDR1 is SGHNT and CDR2 is YENEEA. Losses at the gene ends were 5 bases for V and 5 bases for J; bases not matched to a gene: 7.

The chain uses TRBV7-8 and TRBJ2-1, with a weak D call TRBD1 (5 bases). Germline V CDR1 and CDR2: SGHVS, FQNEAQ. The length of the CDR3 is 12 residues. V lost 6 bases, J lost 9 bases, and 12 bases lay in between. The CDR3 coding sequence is TGTGCCAGCAGGCACAGGTCCAGTGAGCAGTTCTTC. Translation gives CASRHRSSEQFF. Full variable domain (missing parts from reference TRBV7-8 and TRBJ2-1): GAGVSQSPRYKVAKRGQDVALRCDPISGHVSLFWYQQALGQGPEFLTYFQNEAQLDKSGLPSDRFFAERPEGSVSTLKIQRTQQEDSAVYLCASRHRSSEQFFGPGTRLTVL.

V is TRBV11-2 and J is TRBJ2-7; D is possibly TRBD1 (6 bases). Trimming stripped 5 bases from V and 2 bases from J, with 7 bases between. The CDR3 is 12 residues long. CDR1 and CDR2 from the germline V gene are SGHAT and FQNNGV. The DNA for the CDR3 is TGTGCCAGCAGCCCAGGGGCCTACGAGCAGTACTTC. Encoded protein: CASSPGAYEQYF.

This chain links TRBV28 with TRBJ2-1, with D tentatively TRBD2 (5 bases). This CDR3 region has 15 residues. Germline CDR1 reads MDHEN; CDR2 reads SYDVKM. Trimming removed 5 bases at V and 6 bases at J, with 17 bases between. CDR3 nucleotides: TGTGCCAGCAGTCTGGGGTCGGGGTACGGCAATGAGCAGTTCTTC. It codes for CASSLGSGYGNEQFF.

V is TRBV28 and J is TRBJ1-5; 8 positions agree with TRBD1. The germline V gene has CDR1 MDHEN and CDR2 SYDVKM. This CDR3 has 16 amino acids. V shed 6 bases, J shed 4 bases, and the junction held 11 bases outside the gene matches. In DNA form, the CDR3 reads TGTGCCAGCAGACTCGGCGGGGACAGGAGGAATCAGCCCCAGCATTTT. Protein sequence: CASRLGGDRRNQPQHF.

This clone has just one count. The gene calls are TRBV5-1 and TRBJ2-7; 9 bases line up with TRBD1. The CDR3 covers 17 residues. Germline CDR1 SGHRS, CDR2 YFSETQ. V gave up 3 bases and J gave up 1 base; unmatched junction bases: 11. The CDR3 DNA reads TGCGCCAGCAGCTACGGACCGGGACAGGGCCAATCCTACGAGCAGTACTTC. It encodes CASSYGPGQGQSYEQYF. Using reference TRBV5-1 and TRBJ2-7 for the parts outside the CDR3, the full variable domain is KAGVTQTPRYLIKTRGQQVTLSCSPISGHRSVSWYQQTPGQGLQFLFEYFSETQRNKGNFPGRFSGRQFSNSRSEMNVSTLELGDSALYLCASSYGPGQGQSYEQYFGPGTRLTVT.

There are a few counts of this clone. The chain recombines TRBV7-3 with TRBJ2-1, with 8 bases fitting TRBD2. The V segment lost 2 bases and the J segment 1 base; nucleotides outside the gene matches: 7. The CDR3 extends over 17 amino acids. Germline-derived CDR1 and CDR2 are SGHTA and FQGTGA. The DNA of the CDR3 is TGTGCCAGCAGCTTATTTAGCGGGACTAATTCCTACAATGAGCAGTTCTTC. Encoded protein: CASSLFSGTNSYNEQFF.

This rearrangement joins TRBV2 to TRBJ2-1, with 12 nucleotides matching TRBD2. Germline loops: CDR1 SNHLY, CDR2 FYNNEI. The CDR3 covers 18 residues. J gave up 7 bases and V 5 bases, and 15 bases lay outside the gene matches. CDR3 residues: CASSNSGGLAGRVNEQFF. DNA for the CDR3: TGTGCCAGCAGTAACTCGGGAGGACTAGCGGGACGGGTGAATGAGCAGTTCTTC.